The following is a TCR beta chain sequence with its context. Its antigen is not identified. Germline lookup yields CDR1 SGHTA and CDR2 FQGNSA. The V gene lost 0 bases and the J gene lost 1 base, with 15 bases spanning the gap. The CDR3 is 18 amino acids. The data originate from a study of cytomegalovirus exposure and HLA in healthy donors. Study findings and constraints: A missense DCLRE1C variant was associated with V- and J-gene trimming of TCR beta chains in a later analysis, and an independent cohort replicated the association. Most subjects' HLA-A and HLA-B alleles were reportedly predicted from TCR beta sequences.

PCR used 60 Vbeta primers and 13 Jbeta primers. Repertoires were generated with immunoSEQ multiplex PCR, while TCRdb's copy carries only in-frame clones and drops some. The table has 85,000 to 130,000 clones, around 79% seen once. The chain employs TRBV7-2 and TRBJ2-2; possible D gene TRBD1, 6 bases. Sequenced: PBMCs. This TCR was recovered from a man in his fifties or sixties in good health and CMV-seronegative. The CDR3 sequence: CASSLAGRTDLNTGELFF. As DNA, the CDR3 is TGTGCCAGCAGCTTAGCGGGACGGACAGACTTGAACACCGGGGAGCTGTTTTTT.